This T cell receptor beta chain is drawn from a study of blood T cell repertoires in COVID-19. Overall study: Donors in the United States, Italy and Spain gave samples during acute or convalescent COVID-19. T cells, B-cell-depleted T cells, or PBMCs supplied cDNA or gDNA.

CDR1 MNHEY and CDR2 SVGAGI come from the germline V gene. V shed 8 bases, J shed 1 base, and the junction held 10 bases outside the gene matches. The CDR3 spans 15 residues. The Seattle site enrolled patients during active infection and followed them longitudinally. In the original analysis: Amplification of reference gene primers was used by the study to estimate nucleated cell counts. The table came from immunoSEQ multiplex PCR; TCRdb's copy has only in-frame clones and leaves some out. V, J and clone size are those of that table, while D and trimming were read from the DNA. The table has roughly 260,000 clones, around nine tenths seen once.

V usage is TRBV6-5 and J usage is TRBJ2-7; 8 nucleotides align to TRBD2. Source material: peripheral blood. The receptor was isolated from a woman under 40 with COVID-19, enrolled during active disease. The DNA of the CDR3 is TGTGCCAGCCGTCCCCTTAGCGGGGTTTCCTACGAGCAGTACTTC. Its translation: CASRPLSGVSYEQYF.